A selection of T cell receptor beta chains follows, all from one sample in a study of T-cell memory formation after mild COVID-19. MiXCR, run by TCRdb on the 5' RACE reads, gives a single entry per CDR3 protein. The sample yields 250,000 to 300,000 distinct CDR3 sequences, around 15% seen once. Sequenced sample: PBMCs or a T cell subset sorted from them (not recorded which). The receptors shown here come from a young man who had mild COVID-19 (a few samples of this study predate the infection). Cell type and time point are not known. Both conserved end residues are part of each CDR3. A D gene is named only where the DNA matches it firmly. Size values are once, few and many counts, or a class for expanded clones, and some rows have none.

>TRBJ2-1|NA|TRBV5-4|NA
CASRGVGPYNEQFF
TGTGCCAGCAGGGGGGTGGGCCCCTACAATGAGCAGTTCTTC
>TRBJ2-2|NA|TRBV6-5|few
CASSYSGGSELFF
TGTGCCAGCAGTTACTCCGGCGGCTCGGAGCTGTTTTTT
>TRBJ2-1|NA|TRBV7-2|NA
CASSYRGASGNEQFF
TGTGCCAGCAGCTACAGAGGGGCCTCGGGCAATGAGCAGTTCTTC
>TRBJ1-1|TRBD1|TRBV13|NA
CASSLVGTGRTEAFF
TGTGCCAGCAGCTTAGTAGGGACAGGTCGTACTGAAGCTTTCTTT
>TRBJ2-3|TRBD2|TRBV29-1|few
CSVDGLAGVSDTQYF
TGCAGCGTTGATGGGCTAGCGGGGGTGTCAGATACGCAGTATTTT
>TRBJ2-7|NA|TRBV19|NA
CASSPGGAANEQYF
TGTGCCAGTAGTCCAGGAGGCGCGGCAAACGAGCAGTACTTC
>TRBJ2-7|NA|TRBV7-9|few
CASSSPQGLYEQYF
TGTGCCAGCAGCTCCCCCCAGGGCCTCTACGAGCAGTACTTC
>TRBJ1-1|NA|TRBV7-2|many
CASSLRNSNTEAFF
TGTGCCAGCAGCCTACGAAACTCGAACACTGAAGCTTTCTTT
>TRBJ2-1|NA|TRBV7-2|NA
CASSLVLGPNEQFF
TGTGCCAGCAGCTTAGTTCTGGGGCCCAATGAGCAGTTCTTC
>TRBJ2-3|TRBD2|TRBV7-9|NA
CASSPIAGGLTDTQYF
TGTGCCAGCAGCCCGATAGCGGGGGGCCTCACAGATACGCAGTATTTT
>TRBJ2-7|NA|TRBV4-3|few
CASSQEDLSSYEQYF
TGCGCCAGCAGCCAAGAGGACCTCAGCTCCTACGAGCAGTACTTC
>TRBJ2-2|NA|TRBV4-1|few
CASSRGPGLTGELFF
TGCGCCAGCTCACGTGGCCCAGGGTTAACCGGGGAGCTGTTTTTT
>TRBJ1-5|TRBD1|TRBV2|NA
CASKVEGGGQPQHF
TGTGCCAGCAAGGTGGAAGGGGGCGGTCAGCCCCAGCATTTT
>TRBJ2-7|TRBD1|TRBV18|NA
CASSPDRVSYEQYF
TGTGCCAGCTCACCGGACAGGGTCTCCTACGAGCAGTACTTC
>TRBJ2-2|NA|TRBV12-3/TRBV12-4|NA
CASSFVRGLRTGELFF
TGTGCCAGCAGTTTCGTAAGGGGCTTACGGACCGGGGAGCTGTTTTTT
>TRBJ1-3|NA|TRBV20-1|few
CSASRDGNTIYF
TGCAGTGCTAGCAGGGATGGAAACACCATATATTTT
>TRBJ2-3|TRBD2|TRBV6-5|many
CASSQLAGALRDTQYF
TGTGCCAGCAGTCAGCTAGCGGGGGCCCTTAGGGATACGCAGTATTTT
>TRBJ1-2|NA|TRBV4-3|few
CASSQDGGYGYTF
TGCGCCAGCAGCCAAGACGGGGGCTATGGCTACACCTTC
>TRBJ1-5|NA|TRBV12-3/TRBV12-4|NA
CASSPLGLDPQHF
TGTGCCAGCAGCCCTCTGGGCCTGGATCCCCAGCATTTT
>TRBJ2-3|NA|TRBV29-1|medium-sized
CSVGISGRTDTQYF
TGCAGCGTTGGAATTAGCGGAAGGACAGATACGCAGTATTTT
>TRBJ2-3|NA|TRBV4-1|few
CASSQGTGTLDTDTQYF
TGCGCCAGCAGCCAAGGGACCGGGACGCTAGACACAGATACGCAGTATTTT
>TRBJ1-1|TRBD1|TRBV7-9|NA
CASSLVDRANTEAFF
TGTGCCAGCAGCTTAGTGGACAGGGCGAACACTGAAGCTTTCTTT
>TRBJ2-3|TRBD2|TRBV20-1|NA
CSAPGLAGGADTQYF
TGCAGTGCCCCGGGACTAGCGGGGGGAGCAGATACGCAGTATTTT
>TRBJ1-4|NA|TRBV15|few
CATSRSKDRTNEKLFF
TGTGCCACCAGCAGATCTAAGGACAGAACTAATGAAAAACTGTTTTTT
>TRBJ2-3|TRBD2|TRBV29-1|many
CSVERAGSGDTQYF
TGCAGCGTCGAGAGAGCGGGGTCCGGAGATACGCAGTATTTT
>TRBJ2-7|TRBD2|TRBV6-6|few
CASSATGRGGYEQYF
TGTGCCAGCAGTGCGACAGGACGGGGGGGCTACGAGCAGTACTTC
>TRBJ1-4|NA|TRBV4-1|few
CASSQTRAEGEKLFF
TGCGCCAGCAGCCAAACTCGGGCCGAGGGTGAAAAACTGTTTTTT
>TRBJ1-4|NA|TRBV12-3/TRBV12-4|few
CASTTQGTGEKLFF
TGTGCCAGCACCACGCAGGGTACAGGAGAAAAACTGTTTTTT
>TRBJ2-1|TRBD1|TRBV5-5|NA
CASSLYSGGRDNEQFF
TGTGCCAGCAGCTTGTATTCAGGGGGCCGGGACAATGAGCAGTTCTTC
>TRBJ2-7|TRBD1|TRBV27|NA
CASMTGVFVAGEQYF
TGTGCCAGCATGACAGGGGTCTTCGTAGCTGGCGAGCAGTACTTC
>TRBJ2-1|TRBD2|TRBV7-2|NA
CASSYTPATTGTSPFF
TGTGCCAGCAGCTACACACCCGCTACAACCGGGACTAGCCCGTTCTTC
>TRBJ1-2|NA|TRBV4-1|NA
CASSQDLRAYGYTF
TGCGCCAGCAGCCAAGACCTCAGGGCCTATGGCTACACCTTC
>TRBJ2-1|TRBD2|TRBV5-1|many
CASSLPSGGANEQFF
TGCGCCAGCAGCTTGCCCAGCGGGGGGGCCAATGAGCAGTTCTTC
>TRBJ2-7|NA|TRBV6-5|NA
CASSYSTRPRGEQYF
TGTGCCAGCAGTTACTCGACCAGGCCCAGAGGCGAGCAGTACTTC
>TRBJ2-7|NA|TRBV7-2|many
CASSLGLSSYEQYF
TGTGCCAGCAGCTTAGGCCTGAGCTCCTACGAGCAGTACTTC
>TRBJ1-6|NA|TRBV18|NA
CASSREGDGDSPLHF
TGTGCCAGCTCACGGGAAGGGGATGGGGATTCACCCCTCCACTTT
>TRBJ2-7|NA|TRBV6-5|NA
CASSYARRDEQYF
TGTGCCAGCAGTTATGCCCGGCGGGACGAGCAGTACTTC
>TRBJ2-7|TRBD2|TRBV4-1|once
CASSQEDLLAVSSYEQYF
TGCGCCAGCAGCCAAGAGGATTTGCTAGCGGTAAGCTCCTACGAGCAGTACTTC
>TRBJ2-5|TRBD2|TRBV15|few
CATSTRTSGGLRETQYF
TGTGCCACCAGCACCCGGACTAGCGGGGGGTTGAGAGAGACCCAGTACTTC
>TRBJ2-7|TRBD2|TRBV5-1|few
CASSLIGRTSGIHEQYF
TGCGCCAGCAGCTTAATTGGTCGGACTAGCGGGATCCACGAGCAGTACTTC
>TRBJ1-2|NA|TRBV7-2|NA
CASSTLVGYYGYTF
TGTGCCAGCAGCACCTTGGTGGGTTACTATGGCTACACCTTC
>TRBJ2-3|NA|TRBV11-3|few
CASSFPRPGPNLTDTQYF
TGTGCCAGCAGCTTCCCCAGGCCCGGGCCCAACCTCACAGATACGCAGTATTTT
>TRBJ2-2|NA|TRBV29-1|few
CSVEVGGELFF
TGCAGCGTTGAAGTAGGCGGGGAGCTGTTTTTT